Listed here are 14 T cell receptor beta chains from one sample, sequenced in a study of shared clonotypes between healthy human individuals. TCRdb keeps only in-frame clones here, not all; method: immunoSEQ multiplex PCR. The sample includes 2 million to 2.5 million clones, about 92% of them seen just once. Sequencing was done on a sample of naive CD4+ T cells from PBMCs. Subset specified: CD45RA+ positively selected. Source of these receptors: a man aged 18 to 30 in good health. Some clones in this sample may be carry-over from other donors' samples.

Comments on this clone: The identical CDR3 is also encoded by other nucleotide sequences in the sample. V usage is TRBV7-3 and J usage is TRBJ1-1; D is undetermined. Germline V gene lookup returns CDR1 SGHTA and CDR2 FQGTGA. V was clipped by 4 bases and J by 5 bases, with 11 bases between them. This CDR3 region has 13 residues. CDR3: CASSSTRGTEAFF. The CDR3 DNA follows: TGTGCCAGCAGCTCGACCCGGGGAACTGAAGCTTTCTTT.

J is TRBJ1-1 and V is TRBV7-2, with a tentative D call TRBD1 (6 bases). From germline, CDR1 is SGHTA and CDR2 FQGNSA. V shed 3 bases and J shed 4 bases, with 12 bases lying between them. The CDR3 is made up of 14 amino acids. Written as DNA, the CDR3 is TGTGCCAGCAGCTTCACGACAGGCGTCACTGAAGCTTTCTTT. Encoded protein: CASSFTTGVTEAFF.

The chain combines TRBV5-6 with TRBJ2-7, with 7 bases fitting TRBD1. The CDR3 has 14 amino acids. CDR1 is SGHDT and CDR2 is YYEEEE in the germline V gene. Trimming cost V 4 bases and J 2 bases; bases outside gene matches: 6. CDR3 DNA sequence: TGTGCCAGCAGCAGCAGACAGGGAGCCTACGAGCAGTACTTC. This sequence encodes CASSSRQGAYEQYF.

This clone has just one count. The chain carries TRBV4-1 and TRBJ1-1; perhaps TRBD1 as D (5 bases). Germline V gives CDR1 MGHRA, CDR2 YSYEKL. CDR3 size: 14 residues. The V gene lost 3 bases and the J gene lost 7 bases, with 15 bases spanning the gap. The CDR3 reads CASSHLTRGYEAFF. In DNA, the CDR3 is TGCGCCAGCAGCCATCTCACCCGGGGGTATGAAGCTTTCTTT.

The chain is built from TRBV5-6 and TRBJ2-6; no reliable D call. CDR3 length: 15 residues. V lost 2 bases to trimming and J lost 0 bases, with 6 bases between them. The V gene's germline CDR1 is SGHDT and CDR2 YYEEEE. CDR3 sequence reads: CASSLGISGANVLTF. The CDR3, as DNA: TGTGCCAGCAGCTTAGGGATCTCTGGGGCCAACGTCCTGACTTTC.

The rearrangement links TRBV18 to TRBJ1-4; D is undetermined. Per the germline V gene, CDR1 is KGHSH and CDR2 is LQKENI. The CDR3 is made up of 14 amino acids. The V gene lost 0 bases and the J gene lost 8 bases, with 10 bases spanning the gap. DNA of the CDR3: TGTGCCAGCTCACCACCGGCCCTCAGGGAAAAACTGTTTTTT. Translation gives CASSPPALREKLFF.

CDR3 sequence reads: CASSLVRIYDGQYF. CDR3 bases: TGTGCCAGCAGCTTAGTGCGGATATACGATGGGCAGTACTTC. The V gene is TRBV7-2, the J gene TRBJ2-7, with no clear D. Trimming cost V 1 base and J 9 bases, with 16 bases left between them. Germline lookup yields CDR1 SGHTA and CDR2 FQGNSA. This CDR3 spans 14 amino acids.

The chain employs TRBV6-5 and TRBJ2-5; D gene ambiguous. V was shortened by 1 base and J by 0 bases, with 6 bases between the two germline ends. Germline lookup yields CDR1 MNHEY and CDR2 SVGAGI. CDR3 size: 14 residues. CDR3 bases: TGTGCCAGCAGTTACTTTTCCGACCAAGAGACCCAGTACTTC. Translation: CASSYFSDQETQYF.

The chain joins TRBV9 to TRBJ1-1; the match to TRBD1 covers 7 bases. The trim removed 3 bases at V and 4 bases at J, leaving 0 bases unmatched. The CDR3 runs 12 residues. Per germline, CDR1 SGDLS and CDR2 YYNGEE. In nucleotides, the CDR3 is TGTGCCAGCAGCGCAGGGGGCACTGAAGCTTTCTTT. It specifies CASSAGGTEAFF.

This chain uses TRBV15 with TRBJ2-3, with D unclear. Trimming removed 1 base from V and 3 bases from J, with 11 bases in between. Germline CDR1 LNHNV, CDR2 YYDKDF (reference sequence). CDR3 length: 15 residues. The CDR3 sequence: CATSRVWAETDTQYF. The DNA of the CDR3 is TGTGCCACCAGCAGAGTCTGGGCCGAAACAGATACGCAGTATTTT.

With respect to this clone: This CDR3 is also generated by other DNA sequences in the sample. CDR3 loop: CASSLNPNEKLFF. CDR3 DNA: TGCGCCAGCAGCTTGAACCCCAATGAAAAACTGTTTTTT. The chain carries TRBV5-1 and TRBJ1-4; no reliable D call. V lost 1 base to trimming and J lost 5 bases, with 6 bases between them. The CDR3 extends over 13 amino acids. Germline-derived CDR1 and CDR2 are SGHRS and YFSETQ.

The chain uses TRBV19 and TRBJ1-2; 11 nucleotides match TRBD1. From germline, CDR1 is LNHDA and CDR2 SQIVND (reference sequence). V lost 4 bases to trimming and J lost 6 bases; unmatched junction nucleotides: 7. The CDR3 contains 15 residues. CDR3 amino acids: CASSTPGQGEDGYTF. As DNA, the CDR3 is TGTGCCAGTAGTACCCCGGGACAGGGGGAGGATGGCTACACCTTC.

CDR3 region: CASSPRAAWDGDGTDTQYF. CDR3 bases: TGTGCCAGCAGCCCTAGAGCAGCGTGGGACGGTGATGGCACAGATACGCAGTATTTT. The gene calls are TRBV7-8 and TRBJ2-3, with D perhaps matching TRBD1 or TRBD2 (5 bases each). V shed 5 bases and J shed 1 base, with 25 bases lying between them. Germline V gene lookup returns CDR1 SGHVS and CDR2 FQNEAQ. The CDR3 covers 19 residues. Combining the CDR3 with reference TRBV7-8 and TRBJ2-3 gives the whole variable domain GAGVSQSPRYKVAKRGQDVALRCDPISGHVSLFWYQQALGQGPEFLTYFQNEAQLDKSGLPSDRFFAERPEGSVSTLKIQRTQQEDSAVYLCASSPRAAWDGDGTDTQYFGPGTRLTVL.

The chain carries TRBV7-8 and TRBJ1-2; possible D gene TRBD1, 5 bases. The CDR3 covers 15 residues. Trimming removed 1 base at V and 3 bases at J, with 12 bases between. The germline V gene encodes CDR1 SGHVS and CDR2 FQNEAQ. For the CDR3, the DNA is TGTGCCAGCAGCTTAGTGTCCAGAGGGGACTATGGCTACACCTTC. This encodes CASSLVSRGDYGYTF.